This T cell receptor (beta chain) was identified during a study of early T cells in non-severe SARS-CoV-2 infection. Study details: The study sequenced bulk RNA from unsorted whole blood, with chains unpaired. General study findings and limits: Private and CD4 specificities were missed by VDJdb matching, which favored anti-spike CD8 responses.

Via MiXCR, TCRdb re-called the 5' RACE reads, giving one row per CDR3 protein. The table records tens of thousands of distinct CDR3 sequences, approximately 12% of them present only once. This clonotype was counted a few times. Antigen specificity is unknown. The sequences come from whole blood, collected at baseline. The sequence was collected from an adult who was a healthcare worker with PCR-confirmed SARS-CoV-2 infection or an uninfected control (not recorded which).

CDR3 protein: CASSLLGMGSYEQYF. The CDR3 DNA is TGTGCCAGCAGCCTATTGGGGATGGGCTCCTACGAGCAGTACTTC. The chain recombines TRBV3-1 with TRBJ2-7, with D hard to call. Germline assignment: CDR1 LGHDT and CDR2 YNNKEL (reference sequence). The CDR3 extends over 15 amino acids. Trimming removed 4 bases from V and 0 bases from J, with 13 bases in between.